These 29 T cell receptor beta chains share one sample of origin, sequenced in a study of T-cell memory formation after mild COVID-19. TCRdb processed the 5' RACE reads anew with MiXCR; each CDR3 protein has one entry. Among 300,000 to 400,000 distinct CDR3 sequences, under 15% were seen once, and the ten largest hold around 21%. The sequenced sample was PBMCs or a T cell subset sorted from them (not recorded which). Every receptor here comes from a man aged 18 to 30 who had mild COVID-19 (a few samples of this study predate the infection). Cell type and time point are not known.

This clonotype has more than one count but fewer than ten. V gene TRBV7-2 combines with J gene TRBJ2-1; 12 nucleotides agree with TRBD2. This CDR3 is built from 16 residues. V lost 2 bases to trimming and J lost 7 bases; unmatched junction nucleotides: 6. Looked up from germline, CDR1 is SGHTA and CDR2 is FQGNSA. The chain's CDR3 is CASSLWTSGARNEQFF. The CDR3, as DNA: TGTGCCAGCAGCTTATGGACTAGCGGGGCTCGGAATGAGCAGTTCTTC.

This chain links TRBV12-3 or TRBV12-4 with TRBJ1-5; D is uncertain. Trimming cost V 1 base and J 7 bases, with 11 bases left between them. The CDR3 has 14 residues. Here the CDR3 DNA reads TGTGCCAGCAGTTTAGAGTCCCCCCGGCAGCCCCAGCATTTT. Amino acid sequence: CASSLESPRQPQHF.

The rearrangement uses TRBV25-1 and TRBJ1-4; D is unresolved. Germline V lookup: CDR1 MGHDK, CDR2 SYGVNS. The CDR3 has 16 amino acids. The germline V and J ends were trimmed by 5 bases and 0 bases, with 13 bases remaining between them. DNA for the CDR3: TGTGCCAGCAGTACCCCGAGGGCAGCAACTAATGAAAAACTGTTTTTT. Protein product: CASSTPRAATNEKLFF.

The V gene is TRBV6-5, the J gene TRBJ1-1; D may be TRBD1 (5 bases). Between the trimmed V and J ends, which lost 0 bases and 0 bases, there was a span of 8 bases. CDR1 is MNHEY, CDR2 SVGAGI, per germline. The CDR3 sequence is 15 residues long. The CDR3 reads CASSYSRQLNTEAFF. The CDR3 DNA reads TGTGCCAGCAGTTACTCTAGACAGCTGAACACTGAAGCTTTCTTT.

The V call is TRBV7-2, the J call TRBJ1-5; weak D call: TRBD1 (5 bases). The CDR3 is 14 amino acids. Germline lookup yields CDR1 SGHTA and CDR2 FQGNSA. Trimming shortened V by 1 base and J by 6 bases, and 10 bases separated the two germline ends. This CDR3 is CASSLEGMGQPQHF. In DNA form, the CDR3 reads TGTGCCAGCAGCTTAGAGGGGATGGGTCAGCCCCAGCATTTT.

The J gene is TRBJ2-6, the V gene TRBV19; D unresolved. The CDR3 totals 16 residues. The V end lost 3 bases, the J end lost 3 bases, and 12 bases lay between the germline ends. Germline V gene data show CDR1 as LNHDA and CDR2 as SQIVND (reference sequence). This CDR3 is CASSMSSMVGANVLTF. CDR3 bases: TGTGCCAGTAGTATGAGCAGCATGGTTGGGGCCAACGTCCTGACTTTC.

The chain is built from TRBV7-8 and TRBJ2-7, with a weak D call TRBD1 (6 bases). CDR1 and CDR2 from the germline V gene are SGHVS and FQNEAQ. V lost 5 bases and J 5 bases, leaving 13 bases between the germline ends. CDR3 size: 13 residues. CDR3: CASSVDRSNEQYV. The CDR3 nucleotides read TGTGCCAGCAGCGTCGACAGGTCAAACGAGCAGTACGTC.

The V call is TRBV20-1, the J call TRBJ1-2, with 7 bases aligning to TRBD1. CDR1 is DFQATT, CDR2 SNEGSKA, per germline (reference sequence). The CDR3 is 14 residues long. The J segment lost 4 bases and the V segment lost 5 bases, leaving 10 bases of the junction unmatched. The CDR3 loop reads CSAGGTAEIYGYTF. The CDR3 DNA follows: TGCAGTGCTGGGGGGACAGCCGAGATCTATGGCTACACCTTC.

The CDR3 is CASNGQGSKNEQFF. The CDR3 coding sequence is TGTGCCAGCAACGGACAGGGTTCTAAGAATGAGCAGTTCTTC. The gene calls are TRBV7-2 and TRBJ2-1; 8 nucleotides agree with TRBD1. The CDR3 spans 14 residues. Unmatched junction bases numbered 9, after V lost 7 bases and J lost 7 bases. Per germline, CDR1 SGHTA and CDR2 FQGNSA.

The table lists this clonotype with many counts. The V call is TRBV4-2, the J call TRBJ1-5; 8 bases are shared with TRBD1. CDR1 is LGHNA and CDR2 is YNFKEQ in the germline V gene. The CDR3 length is 17 residues. V was clipped by 4 bases and J by 6 bases; unmatched bases: 14. This CDR3 reads CASSPAGETGGVQPQHF. DNA of the CDR3: TGTGCCAGCAGCCCAGCGGGGGAAACAGGGGGGGTTCAGCCCCAGCATTTT.

The chain combines TRBV4-3 with TRBJ2-3; 7 bases are shared with TRBD2. The CDR3 has 17 amino acids. V was pared by 1 base and J by 0 bases, with 7 bases of the junction left unmatched. Per germline, CDR1 LGHNA and CDR2 YSLEER. Here the CDR3 reads CASSQVVSGSSTDTQYF. Here the CDR3 DNA reads TGCGCCAGCAGCCAAGTTGTTAGCGGGTCTAGCACAGATACGCAGTATTTT.

This clonotype was seen a handful of times. V is TRBV7-2 and J is TRBJ2-3; the D gene is possibly TRBD2 (6 bases). This CDR3 spans 16 amino acids. V was pared by 5 bases and J by 3 bases, with 18 bases between. The germline gives CDR1 SGHTA, CDR2 FQGNSA. The CDR3 DNA is TGTGCCAGCAGCCCGCGGGGTCCCGGGGGTACAGATACGCAGTATTTT. Translation: CASSPRGPGGTDTQYF.

The CDR3 protein is CASSLSSAVRTEQYF. As DNA, the CDR3 is TGTGCCAGCAGTTTATCGTCCGCAGTCAGGACCGAGCAGTACTTC. This chain uses TRBV27 with TRBJ2-7; D ambiguous. The CDR3 consists of 15 residues. The ends were cut back, 0 bases at V and 6 bases at J, with 15 bases in the middle. Germline values: CDR1 MNHEY, CDR2 SMNVEV (reference sequence).

The table lists this clonotype with many counts. The rearrangement uses TRBV12-3 or TRBV12-4 and TRBJ2-7, with D tentatively TRBD2 (6 bases). The CDR3 sequence is 15 residues long. Trimming stripped 1 base from V and 4 bases from J, with 14 bases between. The CDR3 DNA sequence: TGTGCCAGCAGTTTAGAGGCCGGGGGTGGGTACGAGCAGTACGTC. This encodes CASSLEAGGGYEQYV.

This clonotype was picked up many times. V usage is TRBV5-8 and J usage is TRBJ2-1; D ambiguous. The CDR3 contains 15 residues. Germline values: CDR1 SGHTS, CDR2 YDEGEE. The ends were cut back, 2 bases at V and 0 bases at J, with 9 bases in the middle. CDR3 nucleotides: TGTGCCAGCAGCTTTCGAGGCATCTCCTACAATGAGCAGTTCTTC. Translation: CASSFRGISYNEQFF.

This clonotype was observed at least ten times. The chain links TRBV21-1 to TRBJ2-7; the DNA was not compared with TRBD1, the D call given in the table. TRBV21-1 is shown as a pseudogene. The CDR3 consists of 14 residues. CDR3 residues: CASSKAGGTYEQYV. CDR3 coding DNA: TGTGCCAGCAGCAAAGCGGGGGGAACCTACGAGCAGTACGTC.

This clonotype was observed a few times. This chain links TRBV18 with TRBJ2-5, with D possibly matching TRBD1 (5 bases). V dropped 5 bases and J dropped 2 bases, with 15 bases sitting between them. The CDR3 loop spans 15 amino acids. CDR1 and CDR2 from the germline V gene are KGHSH and LQKENI. CDR3 in DNA: TGTGCCAGCTCAGCTCTTGGGGCGGCTCAAGAGACCCAGTACTTC. Its translation: CASSALGAAQETQYF.

This clonotype was observed a few times. The chain carries TRBV7-9 and TRBJ2-3, with TRBD2 identical over 10 bases. The CDR3 consists of 18 residues. Trimming at V came to 5 bases and at J to 3 bases, leaving 14 bases not matched to a gene. Germline V gene data show CDR1 as SEHNR and CDR2 as FQNEAQ (reference sequence). CDR3 nucleotide sequence: TGTGCCAGCAGCCCCCGTAGCGGGGGGTCCCCTGAAACAGATACGCAGTATTTT. This codes for CASSPRSGGSPETDTQYF.

This clonotype was seen a few times. The chain links TRBV29-1 to TRBJ2-3; D gene ambiguous. The germline V and J ends were trimmed by 3 bases and 1 base, with 5 bases remaining between them. Germline V lookup: CDR1 SQVTM, CDR2 ANQGSEA. This CDR3 has 12 amino acids. The CDR3: CSVDGGTDTQYF. CDR3 nucleotide sequence: TGCAGCGTTGATGGGGGCACAGATACGCAGTATTTT.

This clonotype was found a few times. The gene calls are TRBV20-1 and TRBJ2-5; 8 nucleotides line up with TRBD2. This CDR3 region has 15 residues. J was trimmed by 3 bases and V by 3 bases; bases with no gene match: 9. CDR1 is DFQATT and CDR2 is SNEGSKA in the germline V gene (reference sequence). The CDR3: CSASPRVAGKETQYF. DNA for the CDR3: TGCAGTGCTAGTCCCCGCGTAGCGGGGAAAGAGACCCAGTACTTC.

In nucleotides, the CDR3 is TGTGCCACCAGTGATCGAGCGGGGGCCCCCAATGAGCAGTTCTTC. Amino acid sequence: CATSDRAGAPNEQFF. The chain recombines TRBV24-1 with TRBJ2-1, with TRBD2 matching over 8 bases. CDR3 length: 15 residues. V lost 3 bases to trimming and J lost 6 bases; unmatched junction nucleotides: 6. The germline V gene has CDR1 KGHDR and CDR2 SFDVKD.

This clonotype was seen many times. This chain uses TRBV14 with TRBJ1-1; 7 nucleotides agree with TRBD1. The germline V gene encodes CDR1 SGHDN and CDR2 FVKESK. There are 13 residues in the CDR3. With 0 bases clipped from V and 8 bases from J, the junction kept 3 bases outside the gene matches. CDR3: CASSQERQGEAFF. The CDR3 DNA reads as TGTGCCAGCAGCCAAGAAAGACAGGGAGAAGCTTTCTTT.

This clonotype was counted a few times. This rearrangement joins TRBV11-2 to TRBJ2-7, with 7 bases that match TRBD1. This CDR3 is 15 amino acids long. Germline V gene data show CDR1 as SGHAT and CDR2 as FQNNGV. The V gene end was trimmed by 4 bases and the J gene end by 3 bases; junction bases not matched to a gene: 9. In DNA form, the CDR3 reads TGTGCCAGCAGCTCTATCCGGGACAGAGACTACGAGCAGTACTTC. Its protein is CASSSIRDRDYEQYF.

This clonotype was seen a handful of times. Germline is not matched at one junction end, which may reflect a read error. This rearrangement joins TRBV6-6 to TRBJ1-4, with D hard to call. The CDR3 has 11 residues. Germline CDR1 MNHNY, CDR2 SVGAGI (reference sequence). DNA of the CDR3: TGTGCCAGCAGTTACTCGAACAGTAAGAGTTTT. It is translated as CASSYSNSKSF.

The rearrangement links TRBV18 to TRBJ2-3, with D perhaps TRBD2 (5 bases). This CDR3 comprises 18 residues. CDR1 is KGHSH, CDR2 LQKENI, per germline. V was cut by 8 bases and J by 0 bases, with 24 bases left in between. The CDR3 reads CASTRTLERPRSTDTQYF. The CDR3 nucleotides read TGTGCCAGCACGAGGACTCTCGAGCGCCCACGGAGCACAGATACGCAGTATTTT.

This clonotype was counted a few times. The chain employs TRBV30 and TRBJ2-7; D is undetermined. Germline V gives CDR1 GTSNPN, CDR2 SVGIG (reference sequence). Trimming took off 4 bases at V and 2 bases at J, with 9 bases between the two ends. The CDR3 runs to 12 residues. For the CDR3, the DNA is TGTGCCTGGACTCTAGAACCCTACGAGCAGTACTTC. It encodes CAWTLEPYEQYF.

The chain joins TRBV23-1 to TRBJ1-4; TRBD1 aligns across 7 bases. TRBV23-1 is sorted into the ORF group, with uncertain function. This CDR3 has 12 amino acids. CDR3 sequence: CGDRATNEKLFF. The CDR3 nucleotides read TGCGGCGACAGGGCAACTAATGAAAAACTGTTTTTT.

This clonotype was detected a few times. The chain is built from TRBV5-1 and TRBJ1-3; TRBD1 might be the D (5 bases). The V end was cut by 3 bases, the J end by 4 bases, with 11 bases between. The germline CDR1 and CDR2 sequences are SGHRS and YFSETQ. The CDR3 length is 14 residues. CDR3 sequence (DNA): TGCGCCAGCAGCTCGCCAGGGACGGGAAACACCATATATTTT. Translated: CASSSPGTGNTIYF.

This clonotype was observed a few times. This chain joins TRBV4-3 and TRBJ2-3, with D tentatively TRBD2 (5 bases). Trimming stripped 0 bases from V and 3 bases from J, with 10 bases between. Germline V gene data show CDR1 as LGHNA and CDR2 as YSLEER. CDR3 length equals 15 residues. The CDR3 protein is CASSQDNRGTDTQYF. As DNA, the CDR3 is TGCGCCAGCAGCCAAGATAATCGCGGGACAGATACGCAGTATTTT.